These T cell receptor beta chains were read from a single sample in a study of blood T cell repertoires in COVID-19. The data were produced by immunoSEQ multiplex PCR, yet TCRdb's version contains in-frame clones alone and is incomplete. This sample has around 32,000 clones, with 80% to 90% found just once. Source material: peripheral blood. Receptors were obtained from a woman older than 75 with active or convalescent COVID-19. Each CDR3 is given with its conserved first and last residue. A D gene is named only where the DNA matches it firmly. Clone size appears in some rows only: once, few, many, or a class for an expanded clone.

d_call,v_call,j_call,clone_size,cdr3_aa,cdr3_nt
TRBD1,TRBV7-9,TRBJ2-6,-,CASSLLRDRAPGANVLTF,TGTGCCAGCAGCCTACTCCGGGACAGGGCTCCTGGGGCCAACGTCCTGACTTTC
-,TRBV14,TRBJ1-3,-,CASSQDGGFSGNTIYF,TGTGCCAGCAGCCAAGATGGGGGGTTCTCTGGAAACACCATATATTTT
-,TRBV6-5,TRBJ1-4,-,CASSYGSTEDNEKLFF,TGTGCCAGCAGTTACGGGTCCACAGAAGATAATGAAAAACTGTTTTTT
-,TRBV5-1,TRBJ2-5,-,CASSLSGGETQYF,TGCGCCAGCAGCTTGTCCGGGGGAGAGACCCAGTACTTC
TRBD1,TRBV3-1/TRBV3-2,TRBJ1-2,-,CASSQAGTGNGYTF,TGTGCCAGCAGCCAAGCCGGGACAGGGAATGGCTACACCTTC
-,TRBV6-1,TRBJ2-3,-,CASSELGGWDTDTQYF,TGTGCCAGCAGTGAACTGGGCGGGTGGGACACAGATACGCAGTATTTT
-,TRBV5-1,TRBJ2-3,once,CASSLYNPWPDTQYF,TGCGCCAGCAGCTTGTACAACCCCTGGCCAGATACGCAGTATTTT
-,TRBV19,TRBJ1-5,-,CATSTGSGSNQPQHF,TGTGCCACATCCACGGGTAGTGGGAGCAATCAGCCCCAGCATTTT
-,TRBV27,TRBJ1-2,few,CASSPSGESYGYTF,TGTGCCAGCAGTCCCTCGGGAGAGAGCTATGGCTACACCTTC
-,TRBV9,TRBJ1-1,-,CASSAGRNTEAFF,TGTGCCAGCAGCGCCGGGAGGAACACTGAAGCTTTCTTT
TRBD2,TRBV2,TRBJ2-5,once,CASSEGSGRTQYF,TGTGCCAGCAGTGAAGGTAGCGGGAGGACCCAGTACTTC
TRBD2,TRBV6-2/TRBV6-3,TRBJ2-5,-,CASSLGLAGVGTQYF,TGTGCCAGCAGCCTGGGACTAGCGGGAGTTGGGACCCAGTACTTC
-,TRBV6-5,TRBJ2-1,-,CASSSARRENEQFF,TGTGCCAGCAGTTCGGCGCGACGGGAGAATGAGCAGTTCTTC
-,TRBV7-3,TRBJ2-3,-,CASSLLSATDTQYF,TGTGCCAGCAGCTTATTGAGCGCCACAGATACGCAGTATTTT